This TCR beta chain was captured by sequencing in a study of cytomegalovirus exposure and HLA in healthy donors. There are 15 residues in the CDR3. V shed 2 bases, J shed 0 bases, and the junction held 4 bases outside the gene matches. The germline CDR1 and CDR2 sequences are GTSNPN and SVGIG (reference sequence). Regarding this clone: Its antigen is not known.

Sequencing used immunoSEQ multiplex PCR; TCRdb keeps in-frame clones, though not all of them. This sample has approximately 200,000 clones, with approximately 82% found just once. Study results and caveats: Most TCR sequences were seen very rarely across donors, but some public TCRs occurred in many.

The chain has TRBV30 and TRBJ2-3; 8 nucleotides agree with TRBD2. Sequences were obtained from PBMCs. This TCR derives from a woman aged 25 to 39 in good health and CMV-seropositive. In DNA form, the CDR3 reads TGTGCCTGGAGTCGGCTAGCGGGTAGCACAGATACGCAGTATTTT. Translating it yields CAWSRLAGSTDTQYF.